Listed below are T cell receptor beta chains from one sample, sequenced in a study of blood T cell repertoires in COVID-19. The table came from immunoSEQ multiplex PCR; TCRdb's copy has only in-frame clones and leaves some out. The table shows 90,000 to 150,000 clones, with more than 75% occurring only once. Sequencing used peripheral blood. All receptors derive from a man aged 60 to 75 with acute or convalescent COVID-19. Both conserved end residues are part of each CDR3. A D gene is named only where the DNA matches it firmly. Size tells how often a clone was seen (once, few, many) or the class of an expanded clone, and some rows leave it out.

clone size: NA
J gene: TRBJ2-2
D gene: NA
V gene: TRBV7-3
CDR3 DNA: TGTGCCAGCAGACCTGGGCAGCGGACCGGGGAGCTGTTTTTT
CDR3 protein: CASRPGQRTGELFF

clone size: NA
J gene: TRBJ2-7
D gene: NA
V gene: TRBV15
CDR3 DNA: TGTGCCACCAGCGCCGACAGCTACGAGCAGTACTTC
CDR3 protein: CATSADSYEQYF

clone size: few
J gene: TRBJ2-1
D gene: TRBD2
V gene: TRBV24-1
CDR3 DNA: TGTGCCACCAGTGATCTTGGGACTACCGCTTATGCCAATGAGCAGTTCTTC
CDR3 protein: CATSDLGTTAYANEQFF

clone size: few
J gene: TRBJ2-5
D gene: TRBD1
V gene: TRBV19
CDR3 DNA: TGTGCCAGTAGCCAAGGGGACAGTTCAGCGACCCAGTACTTC
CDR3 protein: CASSQGDSSATQYF

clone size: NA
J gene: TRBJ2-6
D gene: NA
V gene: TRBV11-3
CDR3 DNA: TGTGCCAGCAGCTTAGAGCAGGGCGCTCTCTCTGGGGCCAACGTCCTGACTTTC
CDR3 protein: CASSLEQGALSGANVLTF

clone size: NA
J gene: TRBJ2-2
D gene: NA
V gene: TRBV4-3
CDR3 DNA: TGCGCCAGCAGCCAAGTAGGCGGGACCGGGGAGCTGTTTTTT
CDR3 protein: CASSQVGGTGELFF

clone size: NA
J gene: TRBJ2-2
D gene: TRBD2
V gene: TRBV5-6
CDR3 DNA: TGTGCCAGCAGCTTGCCGCTAGCGGGAGTTTTCGGGGAGCTGTTTTTT
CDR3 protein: CASSLPLAGVFGELFF

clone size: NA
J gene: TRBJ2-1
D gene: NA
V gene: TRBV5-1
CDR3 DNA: TGCGCCAGCAGCTTGGATAGCTACAATGAGCAGTTCTTC
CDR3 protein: CASSLDSYNEQFF

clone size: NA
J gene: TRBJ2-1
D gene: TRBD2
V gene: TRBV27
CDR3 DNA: TGTGCCAGCAGTTCGGGACTAGCGGGAAAAAATGAGCAGTTCTTC
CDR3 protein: CASSSGLAGKNEQFF

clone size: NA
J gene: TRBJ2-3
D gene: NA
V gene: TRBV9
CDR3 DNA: TGTGCCAGCAGCGTTAGCGGTGAGGGAGGAGATACGCAGTATTTT
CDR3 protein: CASSVSGEGGDTQYF

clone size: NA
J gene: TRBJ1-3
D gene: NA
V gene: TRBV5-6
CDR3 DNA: TGTGCCAGCAGCTTGGGAGTTTCTACTGACACCATATATTTT
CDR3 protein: CASSLGVSTDTIYF

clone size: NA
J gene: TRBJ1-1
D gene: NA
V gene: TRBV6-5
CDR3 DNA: TGTGCCAGCAGTTACTCTGCAGGGGACACTGAAGCTTTCTTT
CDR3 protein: CASSYSAGDTEAFF

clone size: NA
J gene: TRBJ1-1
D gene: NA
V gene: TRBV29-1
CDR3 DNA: TGCAGCGCCGGTACGGGGTCTGAAGCTTTCTTT
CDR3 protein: CSAGTGSEAFF

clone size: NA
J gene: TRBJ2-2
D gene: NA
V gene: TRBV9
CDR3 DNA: TGTGCCAGCAGCGTGAGACTGGCCGCGAACACCGGGGAGCTGTTTTTT
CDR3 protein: CASSVRLAANTGELFF

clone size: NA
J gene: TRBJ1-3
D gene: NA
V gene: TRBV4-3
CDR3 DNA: TGCGCCAGCAGCCAGACTACAAATACTGGAAACACCATATATTTT
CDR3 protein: CASSQTTNTGNTIYF

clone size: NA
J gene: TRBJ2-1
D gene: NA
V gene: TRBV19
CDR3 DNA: TGTGCCAGTAGTTCCCGTCTAGCGAGGGATGAGCAGTTCTTC
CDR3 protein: CASSSRLARDEQFF

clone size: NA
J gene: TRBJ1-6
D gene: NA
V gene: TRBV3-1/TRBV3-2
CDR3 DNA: TGTGCCAGCAGCGACCTCGGGACACTTTATAATTCACCCCTCCACTTT
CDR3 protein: CASSDLGTLYNSPLHF

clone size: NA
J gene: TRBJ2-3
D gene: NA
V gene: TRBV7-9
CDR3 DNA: TGTGCCAGCAGCTTAGGGGGCCCAGATACGCAGTATTTT
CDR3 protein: CASSLGGPDTQYF

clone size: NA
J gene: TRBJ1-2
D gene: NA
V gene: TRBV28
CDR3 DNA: TGTGCCAGCAGTTTAAATCACAGGGTCCATGGCTACACCTTC
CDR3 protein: CASSLNHRVHGYTF

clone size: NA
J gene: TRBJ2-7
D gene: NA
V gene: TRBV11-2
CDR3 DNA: TGTGCCAGCAGCTTAAACTGGGGCCAATACGAGCAGTACTTC
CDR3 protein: CASSLNWGQYEQYF

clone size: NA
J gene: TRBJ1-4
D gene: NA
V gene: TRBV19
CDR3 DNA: TGTGCCAGTAGTGTCCAGAGGGTCCCGCATAATGAAAAACTGTTTTTT
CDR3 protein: CASSVQRVPHNEKLFF

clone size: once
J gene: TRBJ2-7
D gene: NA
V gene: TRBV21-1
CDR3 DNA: TGTGCCAGCAGCCATTTGGACAGGGTATCCTACGAGCAGTACTTC
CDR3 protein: CASSHLDRVSYEQYF

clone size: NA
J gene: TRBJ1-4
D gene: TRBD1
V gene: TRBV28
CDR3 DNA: TGTGCCAGCAGTTCCGGGACAGGGGGTTACGAAAAACTGTTTTTT
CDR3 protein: CASSSGTGGYEKLFF

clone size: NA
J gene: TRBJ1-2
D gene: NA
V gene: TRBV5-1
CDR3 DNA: TGCGCCAGCAGCCCCGGACGCAGCGGCTATGGCTACACCTTC
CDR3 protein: CASSPGRSGYGYTF

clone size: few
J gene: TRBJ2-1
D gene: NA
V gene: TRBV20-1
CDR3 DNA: TGCAGTGCTAGATTCGGAGGGGCGCAGTTCTTC
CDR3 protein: CSARFGGAQFF

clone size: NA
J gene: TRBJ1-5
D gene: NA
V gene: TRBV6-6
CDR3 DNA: TGTGCCAGCAGTTACGGCAGGGACAATCAGCCCCAGCATTTT
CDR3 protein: CASSYGRDNQPQHF

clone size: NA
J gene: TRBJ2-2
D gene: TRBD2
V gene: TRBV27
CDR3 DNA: TGTGCCAGCGGTGAACTAGCGGGAGGGGGGAACACCGGGGAGCTGTTTTTT
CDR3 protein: CASGELAGGGNTGELFF

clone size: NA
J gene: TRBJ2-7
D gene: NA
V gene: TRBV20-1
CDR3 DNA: TGCAGTGCTGCCTCCGAGGAGCAGTACTTC
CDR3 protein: CSAASEEQYF

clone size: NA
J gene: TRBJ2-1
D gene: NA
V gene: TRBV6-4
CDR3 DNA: TGTGCCAGCAGTGACTCTGCAGGGGCGGATGAGCAGTTCTTC
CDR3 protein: CASSDSAGADEQFF